This TCR beta chain was found in a study of blood T cell repertoires in COVID-19. In the study's own analysis: Cell counts per sample came from amplifying reference gene primers. Profiled with immunoSEQ multiplex PCR; TCRdb holds only in-frame clones, not every one. The V and J calls and clone size come from that table; D and trimming were worked out from the DNA. The sample records 97,000 or so clones, approximately 82% being singletons. Germline V gene data show CDR1 as GTSNPN and CDR2 as SVGIG (reference sequence). The J segment lost 4 bases and the V segment lost 2 bases, leaving 1 base of the junction unmatched. The CDR3 sequence is 13 residues long.

The chain couples TRBV30 to TRBJ2-2, with 7 positions matching TRBD1. Material: peripheral blood. This TCR derives from a man aged 60-69 years with active or convalescent COVID-19. The CDR3 DNA reads as TGTGCCTGGAGTACAGGGGTCACCGGGGAGCTGTTTTTT. Translating it yields CAWSTGVTGELFF.